The 18 T cell receptor beta chains listed next were all sequenced from one sample in a study of CD8+CD57+ T cells in acquired aplastic anemia. The patients chosen for sequencing had shown expansion of CD8+CD57+ cells (detected by flow cytometry). Using genomic DNA as the template, TCR beta VDJ and CDR3 profiling was carried out. TCRdb redid the calling of the reads with MiXCR, one entry per CDR3 protein. The data show approximately 180,000 distinct CDR3 sequences, with nearly 65% seen just once and about 42% held by the top ten. Sequences were obtained from sorted CD4+, CD8+, or CD8+CD57+ T cells (not recorded which) from PBMCs. Receptors were obtained from a human donor with aplastic anemia.

This clonotype was found a few times. The chain is built from TRBV7-2 and TRBJ2-7; no clear D gene. The CDR3 contains 13 residues. V was clipped by 1 base and J by 3 bases, with 7 bases between them. Germline loops: CDR1 SGHTA, CDR2 FQGNSA. For the CDR3, the DNA is TGTGCCAGCAGCTTAGTCAGGAACTACGAGCAGTACTTC. This codes for CASSLVRNYEQYF.

This clonotype was seen many times. The rearrangement uses TRBV7-9 and TRBJ2-7; D perhaps matches TRBD1 (5 bases). Trimming shortened V by 1 base and J by 2 bases, and 12 bases separated the two germline ends. CDR1 SEHNR and CDR2 FQNEAQ come from the germline V gene (reference sequence). The CDR3 has 15 amino acids. In nucleotides, the CDR3 is TGTGCCAGCAGCTTAGACAGTCCAGGGACCTACGAGCAGTACTTC. Translation gives CASSLDSPGTYEQYF.

Concerning this clonotype itself: A read error may account for a junction end that differs from germline. The V call is TRBV13, the J call TRBJ2-7; D perhaps matches TRBD2 (6 bases). CDR3 length: 15 residues. The germline gives CDR1 PRHDT, CDR2 FYEKMQ (reference sequence). The CDR3, as DNA: TGTGCCAGCAGCTTAGAGGGGACTGGGGCCTACGAGCGGTGCTTC. Translated: CASSLEGTGAYERCF.

This clonotype was counted between two and nine times. The chain uses TRBV25-1 and TRBJ2-1, with a possible D match to TRBD2 (6 bases). Germline values: CDR1 MGHDK, CDR2 SYGVNS. CDR3 length equals 13 residues. Trimming left V 8 bases short and J 5 bases short, with 13 bases between. The CDR3 sequence: CASRGYANNEQFF. DNA of the CDR3: TGTGCCAGCCGGGGGTACGCTAACAATGAGCAGTTCTTC.

Only a few counts were recorded for this clonotype. The chain links TRBV20-1 to TRBJ2-7; 9 nucleotides align to TRBD2. The CDR3 runs 13 residues. The germline gives CDR1 DFQATT, CDR2 SNEGSKA (reference sequence). Trimming removed 5 bases from V and 6 bases from J; junction bases left unmatched: 8. CDR3 sequence: CSAPALAGFEQYF. The CDR3 DNA reads as TGCAGTGCTCCCGCGCTAGCGGGGTTCGAGCAGTACTTC.

This clonotype was observed at least ten times. This sequence joins TRBV11-2 and TRBJ2-3, with D tentatively TRBD1 or TRBD2 (5 bases each). CDR1 is SGHAT, CDR2 FQNNGV, per germline. The CDR3 has 15 residues. V was clipped by 5 bases and J by 1 base, with 13 bases between them. This CDR3 reads CASSPARGGTDTQYF. CDR3 nucleotide sequence: TGTGCCAGCAGCCCCGCGAGGGGCGGCACAGATACGCAGTATTTT. Variable domain in full (rest from reference TRBV11-2 and TRBJ2-3): EAGVAQSPRYKIIEKRQSVAFWCNPISGHATLYWYQQILGQGPKLLIQFQNNGVVDDSQLPKDRFSAERLKGVDSTLKIQPAKLEDSAVYLCASSPARGGTDTQYFGPGTRLTVL.

The CDR3 spells CAMAGPGNTIYF. The DNA for the CDR3 is TGTGCCATGGCAGGGCCGGGAAACACCATATATTTT. This chain uses TRBV10-3 with TRBJ1-3; D is perhaps TRBD1 (5 bases). The CDR3 totals 12 residues. CDR1 and CDR2 (germline): ENHRY, SYGVKD. Trimming took off 9 bases at V and 4 bases at J, with 10 bases between the two ends.

This clonotype occurred many times. The V call is TRBV7-9, the J call TRBJ1-5, with a possible D match to TRBD1 (5 bases). In germline, CDR1 is SEHNR, CDR2 FQNEAQ (reference sequence). Trimming pared 4 bases from V and 5 bases from J, leaving 9 bases between. The CDR3 has 13 residues. The CDR3 DNA follows: TGTGCCAGCAGCTCTGACAGTTATCAGCCCCAGCATTTT. This sequence encodes CASSSDSYQPQHF.

CDR3: CAIRGEGPEGYTF. Written as DNA, the CDR3 is TGTGCCATCAGGGGCGAGGGACCAGAGGGCTACACCTTC. This sequence joins TRBV10-3 and TRBJ1-2, with D possibly matching TRBD1 (5 bases). The V end was cut by 6 bases, the J end by 8 bases, with 16 bases between. This CDR3 contains 13 residues. Germline CDR1 is ENHRY and CDR2 is SYGVKD.

The chain couples TRBV9 to TRBJ1-3; no reliable D call. V lost 0 bases and J 0 bases, leaving 16 bases between the germline ends. Germline CDR1 and CDR2: SGDLS and YYNGEE. This CDR3 contains 18 residues. The CDR3 spells CASSVDRDSTHSGNTIYF. As DNA, the CDR3 is TGTGCCAGCAGCGTAGACCGGGATTCTACTCACTCTGGAAACACCATATATTTT.

The CDR3 nucleotides are TGTGCCAGCAGCCCTAGTACAGTCTCCTACGAGCAGTACTTC. It specifies CASSPSTVSYEQYF. The rearrangement links TRBV7-8 to TRBJ2-7; D ambiguous. Germline loops: CDR1 SGHVS, CDR2 FQNEAQ. The CDR3 is made up of 14 amino acids. Trimming shortened V by 5 bases and J by 0 bases, and 11 bases separated the two germline ends.

In this sample, this clonotype turned up once. At one of its ends the junction is not consistent with the germline gene, which may arise from a read error. The rearrangement uses TRBV19 and TRBJ2-5, with 10 positions matching TRBD1. The CDR3 has 16 amino acids. CDR1 is LNHDA and CDR2 is SQIVND in the germline V gene (reference sequence). CDR3: CASSTGTGAFQETQYF. In nucleotides, the CDR3 is TGTGCCAGCAGTACCGGGACAGGGGCCTTCCAAGAGACCCAGTACTTC. Filled out from reference TRBV19 and TRBJ2-5, the complete variable domain reads DGGITQSPKYLFRKEGQNVTLSCEQNLNHDAMYWYRQDPGQGLRLIYYSQIVNDFQKGDIAEGYSVSREKKESFPLTVTSAQKNPTAFYLCASSTGTGAFQETQYFGPGTRLLVL.

This clonotype showed up many times. V is TRBV6-5 and J is TRBJ2-2; 9 bases match TRBD2. V trimming: 3 bases; J trimming: 7 bases; junction bases outside the gene matches: 3. Germline V gives CDR1 MNHEY, CDR2 SVGAGI. The CDR3 length is 14 residues. CDR3 amino acids: CASSYGTSHGELFF. Here the CDR3 DNA reads TGTGCCAGCAGTTATGGGACTAGCCACGGGGAGCTGTTTTTT.

The chain is built from TRBV12-3 or TRBV12-4 and TRBJ2-7; D gene uncertain. Deletions cut 8 bases from V and 2 bases from J, with 13 bases between. The CDR3 is made up of 13 amino acids. In nucleotides, the CDR3 is TGTGCCAGCCGCGCCGGCACCACCTACGAGCAGTACTTC. Its translation: CASRAGTTYEQYF.

The chain joins TRBV10-3 to TRBJ2-3; TRBD1 agrees at 10 bases. Germline values: CDR1 ENHRY, CDR2 SYGVKD. Losses at the gene ends were 3 bases for V and 4 bases for J; bases not matched to a gene: 10. This CDR3 has 17 residues. CDR3 sequence: CAISDPPGQGYSDTQYF. In nucleotides, the CDR3 is TGTGCCATCAGTGATCCCCCGGGACAGGGGTATTCAGATACGCAGTATTTT.

This clonotype was observed a few times. This CDR3 is missing its conserved last phenylalanine or tryptophan, likely due to a read error. This chain joins TRBV2 and TRBJ1-6, with D maybe TRBD1 (6 bases). Germline loops: CDR1 SNHLY, CDR2 FYNNEI. The length of the CDR3 is 16 residues. Trimming left V 5 bases short and J 5 bases short, with 16 bases between. CDR3 protein: CASSLSGGGHNSPLHL. The CDR3, as DNA: TGTGCCAGCAGTTTATCCGGGGGGGGCCATAATTCACCCCTCCACCTT.

The chain uses TRBV7-3 and TRBJ2-1, with 13 nucleotides matching TRBD2. CDR3 size: 19 residues. CDR1 and CDR2 from the germline V gene are SGHTA and FQGTGA. The V segment lost 6 bases and the J segment 0 bases; nucleotides outside the gene matches: 11. DNA of the CDR3: TGTGCCAGCAGGCGACCGGGACTAGCGGGAATCGACTCCTACAATGAGCAGTTCTTC. Protein product: CASRRPGLAGIDSYNEQFF.

This clonotype came up a few times. The genes are TRBV10-2 and TRBJ1-2, with D maybe TRBD1 (5 bases). CDR1 and CDR2 from the germline V gene are WSHSY and SAAADI. This CDR3 contains 13 residues. V lost 4 bases and J lost 1, with 7 bases in between. For the CDR3, the DNA is TGCGCCAGCAGTGGAGGGGATAACTATGGCTACACCTTC. Translated: CASSGGDNYGYTF.